These 2 T cell receptor beta chains were sequenced from one sample in a study of shared clonotypes between healthy human individuals (dated by TCRdb to about 2020). The library was generated by the immunoSEQ multiplex PCR assay. Sourced from immuneACCESS, this table was stored by TCRdb with only in-frame sequences that have V and J called. A share of the clones is absent; for the studies checked, an unresolved V gene accounts for under half, and the remainder has no known explanation. The sample table contains some 630,000 clones; only one count was recorded for around 72% of them. The top ten clonotypes cover about 1.7% of the sample. Input material: memory CD4+ T cells sorted from blood. This specimen's cell subset or site label, per the study, means: CD45RA-negative fraction. The receptors derive from a woman aged 25 to 39 in good health.

J is TRBJ2-6 and V is TRBV30; D possibly corresponds to TRBD2 (5 bases). Germline loops: CDR1 GTSNPN, CDR2 SVGIG (reference sequence). The CDR3 covers 13 residues. The germline V and J ends were trimmed by 3 bases and 4 bases, with 7 bases remaining between them. CDR3 bases: TGTGCCTGGAGCGGGGAGGGGGCCAACGTCCTGACTTTC. This codes for CAWSGEGANVLTF. Full variable domain (rest looked up from reference TRBV30 and TRBJ2-6): SQTIHQWPATLVQPVGSPLSLECTVEGTSNPNLYWYRQAAGRGLQLLFYSVGIGQISSEVPQNLSASRPQDRQFILSSKKLLLSDSGFYLCAWSGEGANVLTFGAGSRLTVL.

The chain uses TRBV18 and TRBJ2-7, with D possibly being TRBD1 or TRBD2 (5 bases each). CDR1 is KGHSH, CDR2 LQKENI, per germline. V was pared by 4 bases and J by 2 bases, with 12 bases between. The CDR3 is made up of 14 amino acids. The CDR3, as DNA: TGTGCCAGCTCACTTGGGACGGACACCTACGAGCAGTACTTC. It translates to CASSLGTDTYEQYF.